These 10 T cell receptor beta chains came from one sample sequenced in a study of high-grade serous ovarian cancer treatment subgroups (dated by TCRdb to about 2021). Receptors were amplified or captured by the immunoSEQ multiplex PCR assay. This is the immuneACCESS table as TCRdb keeps it, with only in-frame sequences that have V and J called. A part of the clones is gone; compared with another copy, unresolved V genes explain less than half, and the rest is unexplained. Present in this sample are 3,500 to 4,500 clones, more than 65% of which were seen just once. The biggest ten clones account for around 12% of the sample. Tumor samples were obtained before definitive surgery or chemotherapy. Sequenced sample: tumor tissue. The receptors come from a human donor with high-grade serous ovarian cancer.

The CDR3 sequence is CASSVGGGYGVDTQYF. CDR3 sequence (DNA): TGTGCCAGCAGCGTAGGGGGGGGCTACGGTGTAGATACGCAGTATTTT. The chain links TRBV9 to TRBJ2-3, with D maybe TRBD2 (7 bases). Deletions cut 0 bases from V and 5 bases from J, with 16 bases between. Looked up from germline, CDR1 is SGDLS and CDR2 is YYNGEE. CDR3 length: 16 residues. The full variable domain, its missing parts supplied by reference TRBV9 and TRBJ2-3, is DSGVTQTPKHLITATGQRVTLRCSPRSGDLSVYWYQQSLDQGLQFLIQYYNGEERAKGNILERFSAQQFPDLHSELNLSSLELGDSALYFCASSVGGGYGVDTQYFGPGTRLTVL.

This clone was detected only once. The chain couples TRBV7-2 to TRBJ2-7, with D tentatively TRBD1 (6 bases). V lost 7 bases, J lost 2 bases, and 15 bases lay in between. CDR1 and CDR2 from the germline V gene are SGHTA and FQGNSA. The CDR3 sequence is 14 residues long. CDR3 in DNA: TGTGCCAGCATCTCAAGGGACACCACCTACGAGCAGTACTTC. Translation: CASISRDTTYEQYF.

The chain combines TRBV2 with TRBJ1-2; D unresolved. Germline-derived CDR1 and CDR2 are SNHLY and FYNNEI. The CDR3 is made up of 16 amino acids. V was shortened by 11 bases and J by 4 bases, with 26 bases between the two germline ends. CDR3 loop: CARTLGSGRIGYGYTF. CDR3 nucleotide sequence: TGTGCCCGAACCCTCGGCAGTGGAAGGATCGGCTATGGCTACACCTTC.

The V gene is TRBV7-2, the J gene TRBJ1-4; tentative D call: TRBD1 (5 bases). Deletions cut 0 bases from V and 8 bases from J, with 7 bases between. CDR3 length: 13 amino acids. The germline CDR1 and CDR2 sequences are SGHTA and FQGNSA. The CDR3 loop is CASSLARGEKLFF. CDR3 nucleotide sequence: TGTGCCAGCAGCTTAGCACGGGGGGAAAAACTGTTTTTT.

This chain uses TRBV5-1 with TRBJ2-5, with TRBD2 as a possible D gene (6 bases). There are 14 residues in the CDR3. Trimming removed 4 bases at V and 4 bases at J, with 14 bases between. CDR1 is SGHRS and CDR2 is YFSETQ in the germline V gene. CDR3 sequence: CASSLGTAGETQYF. The CDR3 DNA is TGCGCCAGCAGCCTTGGGACTGCGGGAGAGACCCAGTACTTC.

This chain joins TRBV6-1 and TRBJ1-1; D gene unclear. The CDR3 is 13 residues long. Trimming left V 4 bases short and J 0 bases short, with 6 bases between. Germline CDR1 reads MNHNS; CDR2 reads SASEGT. The CDR3 nucleotides are TGTGCCAGCAGTGGGGTGGTGAACACTGAAGCTTTCTTT. Its translation is CASSGVVNTEAFF.

The rearrangement uses TRBV11-3 and TRBJ2-2, with D tentatively TRBD1 (6 bases). The germline CDR1 and CDR2 sequences are SGHNT and YENEEA. Trimming removed 8 bases from V and 4 bases from J, with 23 bases in between. This CDR3 has 17 amino acids. The CDR3 spells CASGTRKNFGGTGELFF. The CDR3 DNA follows: TGTGCCAGCGGGACACGGAAGAATTTTGGGGGCACCGGGGAGCTGTTTTTT.

This clone is large (0.1 to 1%) within its sample. The chain couples TRBV13 to TRBJ1-3; no reliable D call. Germline V gene data show CDR1 as PRHDT and CDR2 as FYEKMQ (reference sequence). V was pared by 3 bases and J by 3 bases, with 9 bases between. The CDR3 runs 14 residues. This chain's CDR3 is CASSFEGYGNTIYF. The DNA of the CDR3 is TGTGCCAGCAGCTTCGAAGGGTATGGAAACACCATATATTTT.

The V call is TRBV30, the J call TRBJ2-4; D gene ambiguous. Germline V lookup: CDR1 GTSNPN, CDR2 SVGIG (reference sequence). The CDR3 length is 14 residues. The V end was cut by 3 bases, the J end by 8 bases, with 17 bases between. DNA for the CDR3: TGTGCCTGGAGGGCCCCAGGAACTGGGGACATTCAGTACTTC. Translated: CAWRAPGTGDIQYF.

CDR3 region: CASSLDPGTGQPQHF. CDR3 coding DNA: TGTGCCAGCAGCTTAGATCCGGGCACAGGACAGCCCCAGCATTTT. The rearrangement uses TRBV7-8 and TRBJ1-5, with D perhaps matching TRBD1 (5 bases). The CDR3 is 15 residues long. V lost 1 base and J lost 7, with 14 bases in between. Germline CDR1 is SGHVS and CDR2 is FQNEAQ.